This TCR beta chain derives from a study of shared clonotypes between healthy human individuals. V lost 2 bases and J lost 3, with 11 bases in between. The CDR3 has 15 amino acids. Looked up from germline, CDR1 is ENHRY and CDR2 is SYGVKD. Details on this clone: The antigen is not known.

General study findings and limits: Genetic and exposure-history diversity was limited by the few donors.

The data were produced by immunoSEQ multiplex PCR, yet TCRdb's version contains in-frame clones alone and is incomplete. The table shows more than 1,200,000 clones, with around 98.5% occurring only once. The rearrangement joins TRBV10-3 to TRBJ2-1, with D tentatively TRBD1 or TRBD2 (5 bases each). The clonotype comes from a man aged 30 to 45 in good health. Sequenced material: naive CD4+ T cells sorted from blood. As to subset: CD45RA+ positively selected. CDR3 amino acids: CAISENGGVYNEQFF. CDR3 coding DNA: TGTGCCATCAGTGAGAATGGGGGAGTCTACAATGAGCAGTTCTTC.